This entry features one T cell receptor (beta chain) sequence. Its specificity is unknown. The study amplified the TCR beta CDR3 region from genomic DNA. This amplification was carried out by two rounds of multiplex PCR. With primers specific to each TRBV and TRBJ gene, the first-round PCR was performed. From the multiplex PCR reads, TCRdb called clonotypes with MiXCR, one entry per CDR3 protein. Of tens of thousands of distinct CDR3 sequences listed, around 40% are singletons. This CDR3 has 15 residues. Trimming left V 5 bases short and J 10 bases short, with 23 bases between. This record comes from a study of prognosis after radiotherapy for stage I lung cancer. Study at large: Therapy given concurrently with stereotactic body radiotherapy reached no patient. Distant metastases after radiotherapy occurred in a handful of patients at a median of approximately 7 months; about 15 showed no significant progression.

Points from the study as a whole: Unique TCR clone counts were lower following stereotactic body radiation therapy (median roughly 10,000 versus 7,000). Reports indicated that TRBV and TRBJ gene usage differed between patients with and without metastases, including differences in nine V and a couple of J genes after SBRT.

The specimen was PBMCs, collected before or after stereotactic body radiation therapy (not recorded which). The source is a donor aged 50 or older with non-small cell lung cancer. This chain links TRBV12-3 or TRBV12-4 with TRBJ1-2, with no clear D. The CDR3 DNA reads TGTGCCAGCAGTCCTGGGTGCCGCAACGTAGATGTCTACACCTTC. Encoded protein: CASSPGCRNVDVYTF.